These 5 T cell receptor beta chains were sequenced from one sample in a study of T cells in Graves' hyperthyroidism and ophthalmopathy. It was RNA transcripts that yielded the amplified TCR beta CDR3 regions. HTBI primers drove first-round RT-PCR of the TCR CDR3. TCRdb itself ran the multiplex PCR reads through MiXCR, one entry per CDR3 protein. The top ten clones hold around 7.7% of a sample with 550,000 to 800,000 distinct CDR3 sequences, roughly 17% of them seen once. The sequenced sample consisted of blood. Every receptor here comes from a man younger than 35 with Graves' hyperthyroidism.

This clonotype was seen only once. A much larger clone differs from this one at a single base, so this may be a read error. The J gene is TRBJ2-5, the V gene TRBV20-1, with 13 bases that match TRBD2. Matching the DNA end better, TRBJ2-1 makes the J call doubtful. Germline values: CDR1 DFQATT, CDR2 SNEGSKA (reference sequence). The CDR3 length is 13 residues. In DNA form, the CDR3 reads TGCAGTCCGGGACTAGCGGGACTAGAGACCCAGTTCTTC. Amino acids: CSPGLAGLETQFF.

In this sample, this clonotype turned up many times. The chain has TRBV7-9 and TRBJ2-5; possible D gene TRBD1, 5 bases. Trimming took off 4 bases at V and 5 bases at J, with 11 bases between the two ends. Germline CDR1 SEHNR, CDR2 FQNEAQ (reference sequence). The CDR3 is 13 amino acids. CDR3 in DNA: TGTGCCAGCAGCTCCAGACAGATCGAGACCCAGTACTTC. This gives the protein CASSSRQIETQYF.

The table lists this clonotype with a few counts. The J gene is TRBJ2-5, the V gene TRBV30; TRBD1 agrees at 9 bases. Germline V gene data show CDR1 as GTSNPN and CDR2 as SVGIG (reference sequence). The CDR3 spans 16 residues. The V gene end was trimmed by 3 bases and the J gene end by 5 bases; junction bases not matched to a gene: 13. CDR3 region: CAWSLRDRDSSETQYF. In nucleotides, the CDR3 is TGTGCCTGGAGCCTCCGGGACAGGGACTCGTCGGAGACCCAGTACTTC.

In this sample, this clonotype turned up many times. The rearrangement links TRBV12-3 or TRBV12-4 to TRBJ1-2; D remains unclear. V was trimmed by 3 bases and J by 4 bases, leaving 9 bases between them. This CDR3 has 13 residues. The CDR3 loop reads CASSFQTSYGYTF. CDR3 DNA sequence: TGTGCCAGCAGTTTTCAGACAAGCTATGGCTACACCTTC.

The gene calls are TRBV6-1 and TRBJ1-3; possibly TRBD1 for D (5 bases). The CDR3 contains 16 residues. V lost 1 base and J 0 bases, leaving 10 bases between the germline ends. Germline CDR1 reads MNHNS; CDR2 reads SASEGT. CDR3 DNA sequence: TGTGCCAGCAGTGAAGACTGGGGCAGCTCTGGAAACACCATATATTTT. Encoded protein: CASSEDWGSSGNTIYF.